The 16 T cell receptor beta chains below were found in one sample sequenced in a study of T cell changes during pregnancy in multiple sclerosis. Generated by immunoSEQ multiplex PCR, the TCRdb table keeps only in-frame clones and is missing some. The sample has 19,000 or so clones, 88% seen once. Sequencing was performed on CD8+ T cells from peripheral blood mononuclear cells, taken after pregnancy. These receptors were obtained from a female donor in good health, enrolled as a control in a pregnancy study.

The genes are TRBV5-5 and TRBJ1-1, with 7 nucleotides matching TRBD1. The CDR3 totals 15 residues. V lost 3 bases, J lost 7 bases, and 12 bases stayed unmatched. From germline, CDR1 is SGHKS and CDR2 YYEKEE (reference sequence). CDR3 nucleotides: TGTGCCAGCAGCTCCGCCGGACAGGCGCCTCATGAAGCTTTCTTT. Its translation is CASSSAGQAPHEAFF.

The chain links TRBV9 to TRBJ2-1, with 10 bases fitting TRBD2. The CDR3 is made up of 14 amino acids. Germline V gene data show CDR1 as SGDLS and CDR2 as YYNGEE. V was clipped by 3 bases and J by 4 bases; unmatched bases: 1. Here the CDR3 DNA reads TGTGCCAGCAGCGCTAGCGGGGGTTACAATGAGCAGTTCTTC. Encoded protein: CASSASGGYNEQFF.

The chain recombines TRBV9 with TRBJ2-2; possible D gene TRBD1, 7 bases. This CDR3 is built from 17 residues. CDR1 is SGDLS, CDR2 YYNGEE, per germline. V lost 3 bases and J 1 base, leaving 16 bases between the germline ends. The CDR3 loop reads CASSAPRQGLNTGELFF. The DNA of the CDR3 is TGTGCCAGCAGCGCCCCGAGACAGGGACTGAACACCGGGGAGCTGTTTTTT.

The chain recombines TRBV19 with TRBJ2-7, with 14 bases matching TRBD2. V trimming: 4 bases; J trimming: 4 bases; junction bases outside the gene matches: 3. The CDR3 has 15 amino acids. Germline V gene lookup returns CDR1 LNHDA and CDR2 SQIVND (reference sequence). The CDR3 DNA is TGTGCCAGTAGTAGAGGACTAGCGGGAGGTTACGAGCAGTACTTC. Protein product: CASSRGLAGGYEQYF.

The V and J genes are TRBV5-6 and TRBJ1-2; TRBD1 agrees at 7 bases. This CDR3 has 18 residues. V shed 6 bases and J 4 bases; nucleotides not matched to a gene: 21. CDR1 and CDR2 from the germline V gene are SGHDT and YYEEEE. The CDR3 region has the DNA TGTGCCAGCACCGATACAGCCGCAAGACAGGGAGTCGCCTATGGCTACACCTTC. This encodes CASTDTAARQGVAYGYTF. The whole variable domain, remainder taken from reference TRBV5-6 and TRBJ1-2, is DAGVTQSPTHLIKTRGQQVTLRCSPKSGHDTVSWYQQALGQGPQFIFQYYEEEERQRGNFPDRFSGHQFPNYSSELNVNALLLGDSALYLCASTDTAARQGVAYGYTFGSGTRLTVV.

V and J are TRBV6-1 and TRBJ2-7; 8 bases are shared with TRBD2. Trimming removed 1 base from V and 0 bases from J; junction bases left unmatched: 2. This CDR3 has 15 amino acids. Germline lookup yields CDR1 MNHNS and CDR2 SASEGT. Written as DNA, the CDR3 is TGTGCCAGCAGTGAAGGGGCGGGGGGCTCCTACGAGCAGTACTTC. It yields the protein CASSEGAGGSYEQYF.

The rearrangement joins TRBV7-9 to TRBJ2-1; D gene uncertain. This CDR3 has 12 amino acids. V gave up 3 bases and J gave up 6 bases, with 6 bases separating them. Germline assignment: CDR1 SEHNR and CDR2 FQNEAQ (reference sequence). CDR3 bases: TGTGCCAGCAGCTTCAGTCCCAATGAGCAGTTCTTC. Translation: CASSFSPNEQFF.

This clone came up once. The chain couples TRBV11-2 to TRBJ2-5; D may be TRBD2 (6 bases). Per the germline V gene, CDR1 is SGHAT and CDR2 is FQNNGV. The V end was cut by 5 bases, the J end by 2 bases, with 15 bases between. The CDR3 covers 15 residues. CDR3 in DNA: TGTGCCAGCAGCCCGGGGGTAGCGATACAAGAGACCCAGTACTTC. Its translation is CASSPGVAIQETQYF.

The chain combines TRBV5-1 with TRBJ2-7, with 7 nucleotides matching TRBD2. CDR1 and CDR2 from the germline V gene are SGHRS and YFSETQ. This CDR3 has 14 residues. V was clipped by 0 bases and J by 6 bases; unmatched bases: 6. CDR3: CASSLGDYPVEQYF. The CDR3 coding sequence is TGCGCCAGCAGCTTGGGGGACTACCCTGTCGAGCAGTACTTC. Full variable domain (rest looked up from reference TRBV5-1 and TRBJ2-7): KAGVTQTPRYLIKTRGQQVTLSCSPISGHRSVSWYQQTPGQGLQFLFEYFSETQRNKGNFPGRFSGRQFSNSRSEMNVSTLELGDSALYLCASSLGDYPVEQYFGPGTRLTVT.

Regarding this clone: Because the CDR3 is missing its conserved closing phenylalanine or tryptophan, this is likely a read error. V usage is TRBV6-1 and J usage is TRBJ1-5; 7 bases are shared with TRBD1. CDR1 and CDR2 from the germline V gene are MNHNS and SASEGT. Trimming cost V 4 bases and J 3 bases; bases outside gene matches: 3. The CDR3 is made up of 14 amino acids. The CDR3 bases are TGTGCCAGCAGTGGACAGGGCGACAATCAGCCCCAGCATCTT. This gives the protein CASSGQGDNQPQHL.

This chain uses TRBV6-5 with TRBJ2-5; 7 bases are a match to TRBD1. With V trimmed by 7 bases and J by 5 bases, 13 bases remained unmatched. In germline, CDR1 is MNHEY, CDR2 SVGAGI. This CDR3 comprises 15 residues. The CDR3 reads CASTPLTGSGETQYF. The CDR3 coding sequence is TGTGCCAGCACCCCCCTGACAGGGTCCGGGGAGACCCAGTACTTC.

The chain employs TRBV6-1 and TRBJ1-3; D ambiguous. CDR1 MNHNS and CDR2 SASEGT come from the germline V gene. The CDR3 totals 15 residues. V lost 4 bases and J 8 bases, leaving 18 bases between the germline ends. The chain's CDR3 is CASSVRQRKDDTIYF. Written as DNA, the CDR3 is TGTGCCAGCAGTGTGCGGCAGAGAAAGGATGACACCATATATTTT.

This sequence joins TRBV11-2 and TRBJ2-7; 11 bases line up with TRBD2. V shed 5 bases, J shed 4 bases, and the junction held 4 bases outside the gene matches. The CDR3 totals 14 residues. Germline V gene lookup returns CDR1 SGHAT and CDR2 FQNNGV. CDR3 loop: CASSDGTSGYEQYF. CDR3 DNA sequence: TGTGCCAGCAGCGATGGGACTAGCGGTTACGAGCAGTACTTC. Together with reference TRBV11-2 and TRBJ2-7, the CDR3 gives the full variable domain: EAGVAQSPRYKIIEKRQSVAFWCNPISGHATLYWYQQILGQGPKLLIQFQNNGVVDDSQLPKDRFSAERLKGVDSTLKIQPAKLEDSAVYLCASSDGTSGYEQYFGPGTRLTVT.

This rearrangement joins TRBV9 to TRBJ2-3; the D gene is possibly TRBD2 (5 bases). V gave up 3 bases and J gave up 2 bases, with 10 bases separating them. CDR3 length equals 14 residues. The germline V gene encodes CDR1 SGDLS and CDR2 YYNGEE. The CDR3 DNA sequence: TGTGCCAGCAGCGGGGTCGGGATCACAGATACGCAGTATTTT. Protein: CASSGVGITDTQYF.

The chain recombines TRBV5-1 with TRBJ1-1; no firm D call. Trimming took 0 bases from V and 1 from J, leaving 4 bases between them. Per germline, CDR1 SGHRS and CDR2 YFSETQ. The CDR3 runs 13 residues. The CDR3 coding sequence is TGCGCCAGCAGCTTGGGAGGGAACACTGAAGCTTTCTTT. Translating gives CASSLGGNTEAFF.

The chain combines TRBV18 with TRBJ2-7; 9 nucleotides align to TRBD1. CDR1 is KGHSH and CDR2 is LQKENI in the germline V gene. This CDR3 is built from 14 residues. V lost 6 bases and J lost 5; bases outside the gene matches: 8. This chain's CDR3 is CASSSEQGAHEQYF. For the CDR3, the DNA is TGTGCCAGCTCTTCCGAACAGGGGGCCCACGAGCAGTACTTC.